This T cell receptor (beta chain) was recovered during a study of blood T cell repertoires in COVID-19. For the study at large: Sources were T cells, B-cell-depleted T cells, or PBMCs; the material itself was cDNA or gDNA.

CDR1 and CDR2 from the germline V gene are KGHSH and LQKENI. After removal of 1 base from V and 1 base from J, the junction contained 0 bases not matched to a gene. The CDR3 runs 15 residues. TCRdb's copy holds only in-frame clones and misses some; the assay was immunoSEQ multiplex PCR. This sample has over 30,000 clones, with roughly nine tenths found just once. The sequenced material came from peripheral blood. The chain carries TRBV18 and TRBJ2-3; 9 bases agree with TRBD2. The sequence was collected from a human donor in a cohort sampled during active COVID-19. CDR3 sequence: CASSPLAGGTDTQYF. DNA of the CDR3: TGTGCCAGCTCACCACTAGCGGGGGGCACAGATACGCAGTATTTT.